This entry features one TCR beta chain sequence. This clonotype has a count of ten or more. Its target antigen remains unknown. No base quality values were provided; no much bigger clone lies one nucleotide off. The CDR3 runs 16 amino acids, cysteine and phenylalanine included. The DNA shown is the 48-base CDR3, in frame from base 1. From a lookup of the germline V gene, CDR1 and CDR2 are SGHRS and YFSETQ. V is reduced by 4 bases and J by 5 bases, leaving a spacing of 18 bases between them. The sample comes from a study of patients and donors after allogeneic stem cell transplantation (dated by TCRdb to about 2020). Library prep was done by RT-PCR. TCRdb lists the instrument as NextSeq 550. TCRdb passed the public sequencing reads through fastp at Q25 and MiXCR, retaining productive beta sequences. All rows with the same CDR3 protein become a single entry with the most common DNA and genes. In this sample the table shows more than 75,000 distinct CDR3 sequences, around 5% of which occur a single time. The ten largest clones add up to around 3% of the sample.

Recombination linked TRBV5-1 to TRBJ2-2; TRBD1 is possibly the D segment (5 matching bases). The sequence derives from a human donor who was either an allogeneic HSCT recipient or a stem cell or donor lymphocyte infusion donor (not recorded which). It is not recorded whose cells these are; they may come from a transplant donor. Sequencing input: blood, either unsorted or a sorted T cell fraction (not recorded which). The CDR3 amino acid sequence is: CASSVSGASGTGELFF. The DNA is TGCGCCAGCAGCGTGAGTGGGGCCTCGGGTACCGGGGAGCTGTTTTTT.